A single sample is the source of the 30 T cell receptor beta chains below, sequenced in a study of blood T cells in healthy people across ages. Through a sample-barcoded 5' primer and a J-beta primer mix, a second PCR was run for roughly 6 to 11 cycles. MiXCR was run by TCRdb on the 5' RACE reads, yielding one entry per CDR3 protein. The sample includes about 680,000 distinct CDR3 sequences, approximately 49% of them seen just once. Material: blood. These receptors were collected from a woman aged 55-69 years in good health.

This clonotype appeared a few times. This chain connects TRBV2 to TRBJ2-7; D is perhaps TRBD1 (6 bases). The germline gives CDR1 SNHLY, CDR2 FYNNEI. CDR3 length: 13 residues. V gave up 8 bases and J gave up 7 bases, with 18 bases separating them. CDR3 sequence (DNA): TGTGCCAGCTCCAAGCCAGGGGTGGGTGAGCAGTACTTC. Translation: CASSKPGVGEQYF. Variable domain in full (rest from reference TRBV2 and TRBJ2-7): EPEVTQTPSHQVTQMGQEVILRCVPISNHLYFYWYRQILGQKVEFLVSFYNNEISEKSEIFDDQFSVERPDGSNFTLKIRSTKLEDSAMYFCASSKPGVGEQYFGPGTRLTVT.

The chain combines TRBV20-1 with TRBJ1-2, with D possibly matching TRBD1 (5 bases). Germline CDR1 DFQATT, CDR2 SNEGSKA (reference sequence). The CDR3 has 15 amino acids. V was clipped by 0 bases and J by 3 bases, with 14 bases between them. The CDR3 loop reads CSARETEQGYYGYTF. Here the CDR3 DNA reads TGCAGTGCTAGAGAAACCGAGCAGGGTTACTATGGCTACACCTTC.

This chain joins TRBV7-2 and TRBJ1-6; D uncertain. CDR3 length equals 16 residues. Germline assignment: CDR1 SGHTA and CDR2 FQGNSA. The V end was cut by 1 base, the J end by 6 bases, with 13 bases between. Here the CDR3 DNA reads TGTGCCAGCAGCTTAGTTGGGAGAACCATTAATTCACCCCTCCACTTT. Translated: CASSLVGRTINSPLHF.

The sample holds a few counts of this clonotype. This CDR3 reads CASRKDNSYEQYF. The CDR3 nucleotides read TGTGCCAGCAGAAAGGACAACTCCTACGAGCAGTACTTC. The J gene is TRBJ2-7, the V gene TRBV7-2; maybe TRBD1 (5 bases). Germline V gives CDR1 SGHTA, CDR2 FQGNSA. V lost 6 bases, J lost 0 bases, and 9 bases lay in between. The CDR3 length is 13 residues.

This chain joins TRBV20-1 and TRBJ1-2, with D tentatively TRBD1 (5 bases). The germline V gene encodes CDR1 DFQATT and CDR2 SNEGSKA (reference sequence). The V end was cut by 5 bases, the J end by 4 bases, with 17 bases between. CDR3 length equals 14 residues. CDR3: CSAGSGGGSYGYTF. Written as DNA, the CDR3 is TGCAGTGCTGGGTCTGGGGGAGGGAGCTATGGCTACACCTTC.

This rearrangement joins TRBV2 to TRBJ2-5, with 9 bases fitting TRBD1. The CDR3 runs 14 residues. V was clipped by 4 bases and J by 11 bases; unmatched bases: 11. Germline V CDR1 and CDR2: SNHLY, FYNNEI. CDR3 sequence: CASSVGQGNNEQYF. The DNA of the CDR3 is TGTGCCAGCAGTGTGGGACAGGGAAACAATGAGCAGTACTTC.

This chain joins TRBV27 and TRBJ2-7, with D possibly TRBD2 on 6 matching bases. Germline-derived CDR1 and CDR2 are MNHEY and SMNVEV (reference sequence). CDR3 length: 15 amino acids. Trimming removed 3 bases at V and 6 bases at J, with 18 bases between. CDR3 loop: CASSFVNAGSGEQYF. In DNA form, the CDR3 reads TGTGCCAGCAGTTTCGTCAATGCCGGGAGCGGCGAGCAGTACTTC.

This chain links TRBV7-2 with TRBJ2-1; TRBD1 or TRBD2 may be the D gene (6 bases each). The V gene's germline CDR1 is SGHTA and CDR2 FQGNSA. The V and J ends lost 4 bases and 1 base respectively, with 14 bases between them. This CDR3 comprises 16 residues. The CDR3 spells CASSSTTGRSYNEQFF. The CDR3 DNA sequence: TGTGCCAGCAGCTCAACCACAGGGAGGTCCTACAATGAGCAGTTCTTC.

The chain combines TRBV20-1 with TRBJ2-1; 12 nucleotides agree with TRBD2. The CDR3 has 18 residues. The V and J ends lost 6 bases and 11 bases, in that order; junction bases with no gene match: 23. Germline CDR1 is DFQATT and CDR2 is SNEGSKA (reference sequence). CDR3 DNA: TGCAGTGCCTACGACACGACCTTACTAGCGGGAGGCGCCATGAAGCAGTTCTTC. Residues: CSAYDTTLLAGGAMKQFF.

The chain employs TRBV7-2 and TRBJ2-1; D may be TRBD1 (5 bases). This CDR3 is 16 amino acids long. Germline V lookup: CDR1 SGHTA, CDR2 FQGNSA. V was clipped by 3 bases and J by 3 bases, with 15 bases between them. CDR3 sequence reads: CASSFLGVRLYNEQFF. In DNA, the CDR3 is TGTGCCAGCAGCTTCCTAGGGGTTCGCCTCTACAATGAGCAGTTCTTC.

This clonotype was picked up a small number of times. CDR3: CASTDPQGRNTEAFF. The CDR3 DNA reads as TGCGCCAGCACCGATCCTCAGGGGAGGAACACTGAAGCTTTCTTT. This chain uses TRBV5-1 with TRBJ1-1; TRBD1 is a possible D gene (6 bases). The CDR3 length is 15 residues. Germline CDR1 SGHRS, CDR2 YFSETQ. V was pared by 6 bases and J by 1 base, with 16 bases between.

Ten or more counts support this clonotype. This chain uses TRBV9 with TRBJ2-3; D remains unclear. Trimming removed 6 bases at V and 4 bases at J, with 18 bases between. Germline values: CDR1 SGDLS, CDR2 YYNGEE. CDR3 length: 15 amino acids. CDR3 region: CASTPIGSVADTQYF. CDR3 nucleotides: TGTGCCAGCACCCCAATCGGCAGCGTGGCAGATACGCAGTATTTT.

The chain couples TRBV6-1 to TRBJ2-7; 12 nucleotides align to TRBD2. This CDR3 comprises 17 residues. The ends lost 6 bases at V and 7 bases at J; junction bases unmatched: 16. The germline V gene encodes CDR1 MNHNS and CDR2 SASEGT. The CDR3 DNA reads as TGTGCCAGCAGGACTTCGATGACTAGCGGGAGATCGTGGGAGCAGTACTTC. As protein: CASRTSMTSGRSWEQYF.

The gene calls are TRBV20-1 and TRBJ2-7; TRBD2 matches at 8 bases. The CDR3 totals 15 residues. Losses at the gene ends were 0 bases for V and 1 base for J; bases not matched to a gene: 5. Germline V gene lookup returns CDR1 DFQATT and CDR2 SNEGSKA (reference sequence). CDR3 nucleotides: TGCAGTGCTAGAGAGGGTAGCGGGGTATCCTACGAGCAGTACTTC. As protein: CSAREGSGVSYEQYF.

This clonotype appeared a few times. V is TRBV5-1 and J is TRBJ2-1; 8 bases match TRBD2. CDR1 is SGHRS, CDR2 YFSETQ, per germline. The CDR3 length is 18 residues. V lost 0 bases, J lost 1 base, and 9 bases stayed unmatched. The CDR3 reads CASSLEAGARSSYNEQFF. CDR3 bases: TGCGCCAGCAGCTTGGAAGCGGGGGCGCGTTCTTCCTACAATGAGCAGTTCTTC.

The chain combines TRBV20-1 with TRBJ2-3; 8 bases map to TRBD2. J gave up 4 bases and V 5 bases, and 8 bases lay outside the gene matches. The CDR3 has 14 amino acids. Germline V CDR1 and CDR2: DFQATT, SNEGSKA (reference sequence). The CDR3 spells CSAEPGTRADTQYF. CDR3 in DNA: TGCAGTGCTGAACCCGGGACTAGAGCAGATACGCAGTATTTT.

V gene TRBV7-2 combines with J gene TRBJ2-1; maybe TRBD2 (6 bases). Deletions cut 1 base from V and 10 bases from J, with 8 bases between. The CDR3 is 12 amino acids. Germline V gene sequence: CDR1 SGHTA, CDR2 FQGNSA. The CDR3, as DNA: TGTGCCAGCAGCTTAGTCCGGGGGGAGCAGTTCTTC. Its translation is CASSLVRGEQFF.

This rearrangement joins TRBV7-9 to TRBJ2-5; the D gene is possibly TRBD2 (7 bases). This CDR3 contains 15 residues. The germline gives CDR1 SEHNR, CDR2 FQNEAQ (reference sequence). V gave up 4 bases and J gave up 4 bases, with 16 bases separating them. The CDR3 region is CASSSGAGVSETQYF. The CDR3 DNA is TGTGCCAGCAGCTCGGGGGCGGGGGTCTCAGAGACCCAGTACTTC. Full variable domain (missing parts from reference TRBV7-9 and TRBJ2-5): DTGVSQNPRHKITKRGQNVTFRCDPISEHNRLYWYRQTLGQGPEFLTYFQNEAQLEKSRLLSDRFSAERPKGSFSTLEIQRTEQGDSAMYLCASSSGAGVSETQYFGPGTRLLVL.

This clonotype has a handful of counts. This CDR3 reads CASSLQRQETQYF. The CDR3 region has the DNA TGTGCCAGCAGCTTACAGCGCCAAGAGACCCAGTACTTC. The J gene is TRBJ2-5, the V gene TRBV7-2; D unclear. Deletions cut 2 bases from V and 1 base from J, with 5 bases between. The CDR3 loop spans 13 amino acids. CDR1 and CDR2 (germline): SGHTA, FQGNSA.

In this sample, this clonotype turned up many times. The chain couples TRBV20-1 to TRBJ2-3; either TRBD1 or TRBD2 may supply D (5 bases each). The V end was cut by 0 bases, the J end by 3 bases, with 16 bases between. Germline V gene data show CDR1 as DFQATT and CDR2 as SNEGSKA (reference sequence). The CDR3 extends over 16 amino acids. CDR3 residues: CSARDRNREGTDTQYF. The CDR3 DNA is TGCAGTGCTAGAGATCGTAACAGAGAGGGGACAGATACGCAGTATTTT.

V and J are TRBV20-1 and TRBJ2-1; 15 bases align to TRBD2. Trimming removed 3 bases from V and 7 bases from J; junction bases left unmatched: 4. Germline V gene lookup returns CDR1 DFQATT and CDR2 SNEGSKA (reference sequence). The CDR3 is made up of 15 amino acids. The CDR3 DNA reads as TGCAGTGCTAGTTCCGGGACTAGCGGGAGGAATGAGCAGTTCTTC. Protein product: CSASSGTSGRNEQFF.

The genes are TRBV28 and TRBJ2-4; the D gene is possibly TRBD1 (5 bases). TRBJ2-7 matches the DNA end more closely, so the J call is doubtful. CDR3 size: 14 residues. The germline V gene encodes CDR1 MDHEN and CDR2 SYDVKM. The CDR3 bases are TGTGCCAGCAGCCCAGGGCAGTCTCCCCACGAGCAGTACTTC. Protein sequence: CASSPGQSPHEQYF.

The CDR3 loop is CASSFFIPYSTDTQYF. CDR3 nucleotide sequence: TGTGCCAGCAGTTTTTTTATCCCGTACAGCACAGATACGCAGTATTTT. The V call is TRBV28, the J call TRBJ2-3; D unclear. Trimming took 3 bases from V and 0 from J, leaving 13 bases between them. The CDR3 sequence is 16 residues long. Germline CDR1 reads MDHEN; CDR2 reads SYDVKM. The complete variable domain, with remaining parts taken from reference TRBV28 and TRBJ2-3, reads DVKVTQSSRYLVKRTGEKVFLECVQDMDHENMFWYRQDPGLGLRLIYFSYDVKMKEKGDIPEGYSVSREKKERFSLILESASTNQTSMYLCASSFFIPYSTDTQYFGPGTRLTVL.

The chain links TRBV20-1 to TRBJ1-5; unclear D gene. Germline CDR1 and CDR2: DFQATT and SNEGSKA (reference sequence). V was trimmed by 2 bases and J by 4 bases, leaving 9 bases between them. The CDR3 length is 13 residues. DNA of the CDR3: TGCAGTGCTAGAATCGCGGGAAATCAGCCCCAGCATTTT. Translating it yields CSARIAGNQPQHF.

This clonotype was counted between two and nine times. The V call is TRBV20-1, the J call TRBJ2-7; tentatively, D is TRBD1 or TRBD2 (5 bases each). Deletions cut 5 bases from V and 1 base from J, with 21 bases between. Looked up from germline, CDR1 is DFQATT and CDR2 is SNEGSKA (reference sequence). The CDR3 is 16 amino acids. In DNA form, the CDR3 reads TGCAGTGCTTCCCCATATGGACGAGGGGTGTCCTACGAGCAGTACTTC. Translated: CSASPYGRGVSYEQYF.

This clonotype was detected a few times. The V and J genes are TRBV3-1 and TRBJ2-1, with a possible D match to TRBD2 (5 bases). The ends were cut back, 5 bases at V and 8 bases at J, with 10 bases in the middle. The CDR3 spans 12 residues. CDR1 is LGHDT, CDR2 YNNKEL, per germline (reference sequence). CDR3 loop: CASSSHGDEQFF. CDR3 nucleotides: TGTGCCAGCAGCTCCCACGGGGATGAGCAGTTCTTC.

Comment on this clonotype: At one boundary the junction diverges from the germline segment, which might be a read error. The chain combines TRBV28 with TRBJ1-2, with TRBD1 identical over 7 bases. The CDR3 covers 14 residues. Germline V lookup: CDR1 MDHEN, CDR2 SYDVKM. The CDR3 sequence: CASSQGGKDYGNTF. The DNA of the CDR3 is TGTGCCAGCAGCCAGGGGGGGAAGGACTATGGCAACACCTTC.

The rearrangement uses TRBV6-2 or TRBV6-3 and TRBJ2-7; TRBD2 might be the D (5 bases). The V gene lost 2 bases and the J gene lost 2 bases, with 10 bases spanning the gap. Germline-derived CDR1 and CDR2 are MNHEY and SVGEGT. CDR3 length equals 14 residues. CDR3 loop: CASSYRGVAYEQYF. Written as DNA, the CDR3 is TGTGCCAGCAGTTACCGGGGAGTCGCCTACGAGCAGTACTTC.

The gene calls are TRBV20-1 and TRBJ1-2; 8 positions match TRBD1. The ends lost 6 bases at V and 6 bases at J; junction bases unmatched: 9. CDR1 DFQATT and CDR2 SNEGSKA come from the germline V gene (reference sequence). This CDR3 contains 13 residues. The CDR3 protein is CSAHDRGVNGYTF. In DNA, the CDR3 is TGCAGTGCACATGACAGGGGCGTAAATGGCTACACCTTC.

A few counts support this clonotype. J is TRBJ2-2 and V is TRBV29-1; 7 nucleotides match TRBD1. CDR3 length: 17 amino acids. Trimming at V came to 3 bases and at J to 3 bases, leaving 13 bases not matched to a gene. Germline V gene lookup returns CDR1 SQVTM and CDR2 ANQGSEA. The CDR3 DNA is TGCAGCGTTGAGGCCCCGACAGGGCCCCTAGACACCGGGGAGCTGTTTTTT. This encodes CSVEAPTGPLDTGELFF.